This TCR beta chain was obtained from a study of OX40 agonist ivuxolimab in advanced cancers. The wider study: The mean age was roughly 60 years, ranging from 23 to 79, with 82.7% of participants male. Patients achieving partial responses numbered three: one hepatocellular carcinoma case and two cutaneous melanoma cases. Past anti-PD-1, anti-PD-L1 or anti-CTLA-4 therapy was accepted, and roughly 37% had received some.

In regard to this clone: Its specificity is not known.

The table came from immunoSEQ multiplex PCR; TCRdb's copy has only in-frame clones and leaves some out. This table holds 77,000 or so clones, around 80% found once. Looked up from germline, CDR1 is SGHNT and CDR2 is YYREEE (reference sequence). Trimming took off 5 bases at V and 4 bases at J, with 25 bases between the two ends. The CDR3 has 17 residues. Study results and limitations: There was clonal expansion of CD4+ and CD8+ blood T cells by week 6 at 0.1 to 3.0 mg/kg.

The chain is built from TRBV5-4 and TRBJ2-7; D may match TRBD1 or TRBD2 (5 bases each). Material: CD4+ or CD8+ T cells sorted from blood, obtained in a trial of the OX40 agonist ivuxolimab. The receptor comes from an adult with an advanced solid tumor such as melanoma, head and neck, liver or kidney cancer. The CDR3 region has the DNA TGTGCCAGCAGTATTCACCCCGGGGCAAAGAGGGTATACGAGCAGTACTTC. Its translation is CASSIHPGAKRVYEQYF.